One sample yielded the 30 T cell receptor beta chains listed below, sequenced in a study of identifying expanded T cells in peripheral blood. Only in-frame clones appear in the TCRdb table, and some are missing; sequencing was by immunoSEQ multiplex PCR. The sample has 100,000 or so clones; 70% to 90% are singletons. Specimen: blood. These TCRs come from a person aged 18 to 69 in good health.

The sample holds a few counts of this clone. The rearrangement links TRBV27 to TRBJ1-2; D not certain. Germline V gene lookup returns CDR1 MNHEY and CDR2 SMNVEV (reference sequence). The CDR3 extends over 17 amino acids. V dropped 2 bases and J dropped 0 bases, with 16 bases sitting between them. The CDR3 bases are TGTGCCAGCAGTTTAAGGTCTGGACGGCCTTCTAACTATGGCTACACCTTC. Translating it yields CASSLRSGRPSNYGYTF.

The DNA of the CDR3 is TGTGCCAGCAGCCTGGGACCCCCCCGCGAGCAGTACTTC. Translated, it gives CASSLGPPREQYF. The chain recombines TRBV7-2 with TRBJ2-7; TRBD1 or TRBD2 may be the D gene (5 bases each). CDR1 is SGHTA and CDR2 is FQGNSA in the germline V gene. CDR3 length equals 13 residues. With 5 bases removed from V and 6 bases from J, the gap between germline ends came to 14 bases.

V usage is TRBV7-2 and J usage is TRBJ1-2; the D gene is possibly TRBD1 (5 bases). There are 12 residues in the CDR3. Trimming left V 4 bases short and J 8 bases short, with 11 bases between. In germline, CDR1 is SGHTA, CDR2 FQGNSA. The CDR3 DNA reads TGTGCCAGCAGCTACAACCGGGACGGCTACACCTTC. It yields the protein CASSYNRDGYTF.

The gene calls are TRBV11-3 and TRBJ2-5, with TRBD2 matching 7 bases. The V gene end was trimmed by 7 bases and the J gene end by 9 bases; junction bases not matched to a gene: 23. The CDR3 spans 17 residues. Germline loops: CDR1 SGHNT, CDR2 YENEEA. The CDR3 protein is CASTNSLCSAGQAAQYF. In DNA form, the CDR3 reads TGTGCCAGCACCAACTCCCTTTGTTCAGCGGGGCAAGCGGCCCAGTACTTC.

The chain is built from TRBV15 and TRBJ1-2, with 9 bases aligning to TRBD1. The J segment lost 8 bases and the V segment lost 5 bases, leaving 6 bases of the junction unmatched. Germline V gene lookup returns CDR1 LNHNV and CDR2 YYDKDF (reference sequence). The CDR3 sequence is 13 residues long. The CDR3 is CATSLGQGNGYTF. For the CDR3, the DNA is TGTGCCACCAGCCTAGGACAGGGGAACGGCTACACCTTC.

The rearrangement joins TRBV6-5 to TRBJ2-1; the D gene is possibly TRBD2 (7 bases). The CDR3 consists of 14 residues. In germline, CDR1 is MNHEY, CDR2 SVGAGI. Trimming stripped 0 bases from V and 10 bases from J, with 13 bases between. The CDR3 reads CASSYSRGGLEQFF. CDR3 nucleotides: TGTGCCAGCAGTTACTCGAGGGGGGGTCTGGAGCAGTTCTTC.

This clone was detected only once. This rearrangement joins TRBV5-5 to TRBJ2-7; TRBD2 matches 9 bases. CDR3 length equals 16 residues. Per germline, CDR1 SGHKS and CDR2 YYEKEE (reference sequence). The trim removed 6 bases at V and 2 bases at J, leaving 12 bases unmatched. The CDR3 DNA is TGTGCCAGCACCCCAGGGGGACTAGCTAATGCCTACGAGCAGTACTTC. Its protein product is CASTPGGLANAYEQYF.

The count of this clone is one. The chain employs TRBV7-9 and TRBJ1-5; D possibly corresponds to TRBD1 (5 bases). Deletions cut 0 bases from V and 7 bases from J, with 7 bases between. This CDR3 spans 13 amino acids. Germline V gives CDR1 SEHNR, CDR2 FQNEAQ (reference sequence). The CDR3 sequence is CASSLAGDQPQHF. CDR3 sequence (DNA): TGTGCCAGCAGCTTAGCAGGGGACCAGCCCCAGCATTTT.

This clone was detected once. The chain links TRBV4-3 to TRBJ1-2, with D perhaps matching TRBD1 (6 bases). Trimming took off 0 bases at V and 8 bases at J, with 10 bases between the two ends. The CDR3 totals 13 residues. Germline assignment: CDR1 LGHNA and CDR2 YSLEER. The CDR3 DNA is TGCGCCAGCAGCCAAGATTCCAGGGGCGGCTACACCTTC. Amino acids: CASSQDSRGGYTF.

V is TRBV15 and J is TRBJ2-3; TRBD1 aligns across 10 bases. Germline V CDR1 and CDR2: LNHNV, YYDKDF (reference sequence). This CDR3 is built from 14 residues. V shed 5 bases and J 5 bases; nucleotides not matched to a gene: 4. The CDR3 DNA follows: TGTGCCACCAGCCGTGACAGGGGGCGAGATACGCAGTATTTT. The encoded protein is CATSRDRGRDTQYF.

CDR3 protein: CASSPAPGTSYEQYF. The DNA of the CDR3 is TGTGCCAGCAGTCCTGCCCCCGGGACATCGTACGAGCAGTACTTC. This sequence joins TRBV6-6 and TRBJ2-7, with D possibly being TRBD1 (6 bases). CDR1 is MNHNY and CDR2 is SVGAGI in the germline V gene (reference sequence). V was pared by 5 bases and J by 4 bases, with 18 bases between. The length of the CDR3 is 15 residues.

This chain joins TRBV5-1 and TRBJ1-2; D uncertain. In germline, CDR1 is SGHRS, CDR2 YFSETQ. The CDR3 runs to 13 residues. With 4 bases removed from V and 4 bases from J, the gap between germline ends came to 11 bases. The CDR3 bases are TGCGCCAGCAGCCCGGACCAGAGCTATGGCTACACCTTC. Its protein product is CASSPDQSYGYTF.

The chain carries TRBV5-1 and TRBJ2-1; D call uncertain. The CDR3 spans 15 residues. CDR1 and CDR2 (germline): SGHRS, YFSETQ. V was pared by 1 base and J by 2 bases, with 10 bases between. The CDR3 DNA reads TGCGCCAGCAGCTTGTCCGGAGATACCTACAATGAGCAGTTCTTC. This translates into CASSLSGDTYNEQFF.

This clone was counted a single time. CDR3 in amino acids: CASSQAGTLTNEKLFF. CDR3 in DNA: TGTGCCAGCAGCCAGGCCGGGACCCTTACTAATGAAAAACTGTTTTTT. The chain uses TRBV4-2 and TRBJ1-4; D may be TRBD1 (5 bases). The ends were cut back, 3 bases at V and 2 bases at J, with 13 bases in the middle. The CDR3 spans 16 residues. Germline values: CDR1 LGHNA, CDR2 YNFKEQ.

The chain has TRBV7-9 and TRBJ2-3; 7 bases map to TRBD2. In germline, CDR1 is SEHNR, CDR2 FQNEAQ (reference sequence). J gave up 6 bases and V 4 bases, and 7 bases lay outside the gene matches. The CDR3 is 14 amino acids. CDR3 in DNA: TGTGCCAGCAGCTCGTCAGGGAGGGCCGATACGCAGTATTTT. Translation: CASSSSGRADTQYF.

The rearrangement joins TRBV29-1 to TRBJ1-1; D not certain. The germline V gene has CDR1 SQVTM and CDR2 ANQGSEA. V was clipped by 6 bases and J by 3 bases, with 20 bases between them. The CDR3 is 15 amino acids. The CDR3 sequence is CSVTALGFGDTEAFF. The DNA of the CDR3 is TGCAGCGTCACCGCATTGGGGTTTGGGGACACTGAAGCTTTCTTT. The entire variable domain, with the rest obtained from reference TRBV29-1 and TRBJ1-1, is as follows: SAVISQKPSRDICQRGTSLTIQCQVDSQVTMMFWYRQQPGQSLTLIATANQGSEATYESGFVIDKFPISRPNLTFSTLTVSNMSPEDSSIYLCSVTALGFGDTEAFFGQGTRLTVV.

This rearrangement joins TRBV5-1 to TRBJ1-1, with D unclear. Germline V gives CDR1 SGHRS, CDR2 YFSETQ. The V and J ends lost 1 base and 3 bases respectively, with 10 bases between them. The CDR3 runs to 14 residues. CDR3 sequence: CASSLYTQDTEAFF. The CDR3 DNA is TGCGCCAGCAGCTTGTATACCCAGGACACTGAAGCTTTCTTT.

The genes are TRBV18 and TRBJ1-3; TRBD1 agrees at 7 bases. The V gene's germline CDR1 is KGHSH and CDR2 LQKENI. The CDR3 runs 13 residues. Trimming took 4 bases from V and 4 from J; bases not matched to a gene: 1. CDR3 loop: CASSLGQGNTIYF. The CDR3 DNA sequence: TGTGCCAGCTCACTGGGACAGGGAAACACCATATATTTT.

The rearrangement links TRBV18 to TRBJ2-7; D is unclear. Germline V CDR1 and CDR2: KGHSH, LQKENI. The CDR3 loop spans 12 amino acids. Deletions cut 3 bases from V and 2 bases from J, with 5 bases between. In nucleotides, the CDR3 is TGTGCCAGCTCACCGGAGACCTACGAGCAGTACTTC. Its translation: CASSPETYEQYF. The entire variable domain, with the rest obtained from reference TRBV18 and TRBJ2-7, is as follows: NAGVMQNPRHLVRRRGQEARLRCSPMKGHSHVYWYRQLPEEGLKFMVYLQKENIIDESGMPKERFSAEFPKEGPSILRIQQVVRGDSAAYFCASSPETYEQYFGPGTRLTVT.

The chain combines TRBV28 with TRBJ2-2; 14 nucleotides align to TRBD2. The CDR3 is 17 residues long. The junction had 11 bases not matched to a gene; V was cut back by 8 bases and J by 6 bases. Germline CDR1 reads MDHEN; CDR2 reads SYDVKM. The chain's CDR3 is CASGGTSGRGLAGELFF. The CDR3 DNA is TGTGCCAGCGGCGGGACTAGCGGGAGAGGCTTGGCCGGGGAGCTGTTTTTT.

The chain links TRBV4-3 to TRBJ2-3; D is undetermined. V dropped 0 bases and J dropped 6 bases, with 10 bases sitting between them. Germline V gene sequence: CDR1 LGHNA, CDR2 YSLEER. The CDR3 loop spans 14 amino acids. The CDR3 DNA reads as TGCGCCAGCAGCCAAGATATCGCCGCGGATACGCAGTATTTT. Protein product: CASSQDIAADTQYF.

The rearrangement joins TRBV5-4 to TRBJ2-3; weak D call: TRBD1 (6 bases). The V gene lost 2 bases and the J gene lost 8 bases, with 12 bases spanning the gap. Germline CDR1 reads SGHNT; CDR2 reads YYREEE (reference sequence). The CDR3 length is 13 residues. Written as DNA, the CDR3 is TGTGCCAGCAGCTTCGGCCAGGGGAGTACGCAGTATTTT. The encoded protein is CASSFGQGSTQYF.

V and J are TRBV4-1 and TRBJ2-5, with D possibly TRBD1 on 6 matching bases. Germline CDR1 MGHRA, CDR2 YSYEKL. This CDR3 spans 15 amino acids. V lost 1 base to trimming and J lost 5 bases, with 14 bases between them. The CDR3 loop reads CASSQGQVGRETQYF. CDR3 coding DNA: TGCGCCAGCAGCCAAGGACAGGTCGGAAGGGAGACCCAGTACTTC.

The J gene is TRBJ2-5, the V gene TRBV20-1, with D unclear. The CDR3 is made up of 11 amino acids. Germline-derived CDR1 and CDR2 are DFQATT and SNEGSKA (reference sequence). The V end lost 4 bases, the J end lost 3 bases, and 6 bases lay between the germline ends. The CDR3 region has the DNA TGCAGTGCTAACTATGAAGAGACCCAGTACTTC. It translates to CSANYEETQYF.

The gene calls are TRBV30 and TRBJ1-1; D possibly corresponds to TRBD1 (5 bases). The length of the CDR3 is 13 residues. The V gene's germline CDR1 is GTSNPN and CDR2 SVGIG (reference sequence). V lost 3 bases to trimming and J lost 1 base, with 9 bases between them. CDR3 amino acids: CAWRGGGNTEAFF. CDR3 nucleotide sequence: TGTGCCTGGAGGGGCGGGGGGAACACTGAAGCTTTCTTT.

The chain is built from TRBV2 and TRBJ1-1; possibly TRBD1 for D (5 bases). Trimming took off 5 bases at V and 0 bases at J, with 13 bases between the two ends. Germline loops: CDR1 SNHLY, CDR2 FYNNEI. The CDR3 has 15 amino acids. DNA for the CDR3: TGTGCCAGCAGTCCCAGTTCAGGGTTGAACACTGAAGCTTTCTTT. Amino acids: CASSPSSGLNTEAFF.

The chain has TRBV28 and TRBJ2-7, with D unclear. Trimming left V 8 bases short and J 4 bases short, with 12 bases between. The germline CDR1 and CDR2 sequences are MDHEN and SYDVKM. This CDR3 spans 12 amino acids. The CDR3 DNA reads as TGTGCCAGCTTTAAGATCGGGTACGAGCAGTACTTC. Translating gives CASFKIGYEQYF.

This clone was counted once. The J gene is TRBJ1-4, the V gene TRBV30; D is unresolved. The CDR3 totals 12 residues. CDR1 and CDR2 from the germline V gene are GTSNPN and SVGIG (reference sequence). Trimming cost V 4 bases and J 10 bases, with 13 bases left between them. CDR3 protein: CAWKLVGGKLFF. CDR3 DNA: TGTGCCTGGAAACTAGTAGGTGGAAAACTGTTTTTT.

The chain is built from TRBV5-1 and TRBJ2-7; D not resolved. The V end lost 4 bases, the J end lost 3 bases, and 17 bases lay between the germline ends. This CDR3 is 15 amino acids long. Germline V gene lookup returns CDR1 SGHRS and CDR2 YFSETQ. The CDR3 sequence: CASSRELGSGYEQYF. The DNA of the CDR3 is TGCGCCAGCAGCAGGGAATTGGGATCGGGCTACGAGCAGTACTTC.

This clone was observed once. The chain carries TRBV5-1 and TRBJ2-1, with TRBD2 identical over 7 bases. Germline-derived CDR1 and CDR2 are SGHRS and YFSETQ. The CDR3 runs 15 residues. V lost 7 bases, J lost 7 bases, and 14 bases stayed unmatched. The CDR3 loop reads CASQQPGLEYNEQFF. The CDR3 nucleotides are TGCGCCAGCCAGCAACCCGGACTAGAGTATAATGAGCAGTTCTTC.